This T cell receptor beta chain was identified during a study of blood T cell repertoires in COVID-19. Study in general: T cells, B-cell-depleted T cells, or PBMCs supplied cDNA or gDNA.

Germline CDR1 is SGDLS and CDR2 is YYNGEE. The CDR3 runs to 15 residues. V gave up 0 bases and J gave up 4 bases; unmatched junction bases: 4. Enrollees, about 18 to 89 years old, lived in roughly 24 US areas. For recovered donors of Cohort 3, there were two negative PCRs, clearance, or symptom resolution. In the authors' workflow: Estimation of nucleated cell counts relied on the amplification of reference gene primers. Using immunoSEQ multiplex PCR, the repertoire was profiled, and TCRdb retains in-frame clones only, with some absent. That table supplies the V and J calls and clone size; D and trimming were determined from the DNA. The sample carries about 350,000 clones, approximately 84% recorded once.

Source material: PBMCs or T cells enriched from blood (not recorded which). The V gene is TRBV9, the J gene TRBJ2-7; TRBD2 matches at 10 bases. This TCR came from a woman aged 25-40 years who had recovered from COVID-19. CDR3: CASSVASGSAYEQYF. The DNA for the CDR3 is TGTGCCAGCAGCGTAGCTAGCGGGAGTGCATACGAGCAGTACTTC.